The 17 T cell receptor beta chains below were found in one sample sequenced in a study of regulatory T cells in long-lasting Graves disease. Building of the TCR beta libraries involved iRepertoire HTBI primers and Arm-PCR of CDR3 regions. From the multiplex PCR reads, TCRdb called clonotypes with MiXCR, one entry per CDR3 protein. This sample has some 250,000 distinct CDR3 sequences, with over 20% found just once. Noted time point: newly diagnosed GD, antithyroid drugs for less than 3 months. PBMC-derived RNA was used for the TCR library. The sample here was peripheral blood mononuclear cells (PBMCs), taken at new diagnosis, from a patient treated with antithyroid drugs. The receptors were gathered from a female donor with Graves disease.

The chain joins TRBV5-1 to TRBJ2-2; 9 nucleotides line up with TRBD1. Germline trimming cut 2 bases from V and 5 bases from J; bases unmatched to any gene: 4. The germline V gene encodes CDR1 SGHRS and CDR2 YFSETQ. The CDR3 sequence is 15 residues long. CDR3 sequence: CASSFRTGETGELFF. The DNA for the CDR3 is TGCGCCAGCAGCTTCCGGACAGGGGAAACCGGGGAGCTGTTTTTT.

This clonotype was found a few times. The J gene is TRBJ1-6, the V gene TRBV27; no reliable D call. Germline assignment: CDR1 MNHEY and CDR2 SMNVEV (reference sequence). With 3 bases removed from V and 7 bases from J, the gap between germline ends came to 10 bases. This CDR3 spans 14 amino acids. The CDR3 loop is CASSFRALNSPLHF. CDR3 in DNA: TGTGCCAGCAGTTTTAGGGCCCTAAATTCACCCCTCCACTTT.

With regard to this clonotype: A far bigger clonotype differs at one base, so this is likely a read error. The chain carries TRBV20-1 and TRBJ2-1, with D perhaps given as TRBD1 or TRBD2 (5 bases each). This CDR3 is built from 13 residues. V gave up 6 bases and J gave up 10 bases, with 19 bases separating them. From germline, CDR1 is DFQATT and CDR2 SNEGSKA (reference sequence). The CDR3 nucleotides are TGCAGTGCCGCTAGAACGGGGCGCTACGAGCAGTTCTTC. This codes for CSAARTGRYEQFF.

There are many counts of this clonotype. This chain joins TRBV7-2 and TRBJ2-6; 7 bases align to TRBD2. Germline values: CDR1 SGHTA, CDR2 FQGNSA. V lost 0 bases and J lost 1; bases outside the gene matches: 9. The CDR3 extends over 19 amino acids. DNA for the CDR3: TGTGCCAGCAGCTTAGCCCAACTACGGGGGGTTTCTGGGGCCAACGTCCTGACTTTC. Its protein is CASSLAQLRGVSGANVLTF.

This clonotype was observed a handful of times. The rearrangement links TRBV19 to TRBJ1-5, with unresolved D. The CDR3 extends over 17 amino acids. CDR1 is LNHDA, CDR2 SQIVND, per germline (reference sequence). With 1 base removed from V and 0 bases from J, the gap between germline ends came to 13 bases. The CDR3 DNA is TGTGCCAGTAGTATAGCGGGAAGTTTACCTAGCAATCAGCCCCAGCATTTT. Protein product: CASSIAGSLPSNQPQHF.

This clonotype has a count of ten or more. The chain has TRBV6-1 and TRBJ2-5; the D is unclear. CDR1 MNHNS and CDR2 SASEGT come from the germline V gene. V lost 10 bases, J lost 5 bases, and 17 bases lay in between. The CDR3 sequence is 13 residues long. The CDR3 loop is CATCDLPPETQYF. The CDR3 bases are TGTGCCACCTGTGACCTTCCCCCCGAGACCCAGTACTTC.

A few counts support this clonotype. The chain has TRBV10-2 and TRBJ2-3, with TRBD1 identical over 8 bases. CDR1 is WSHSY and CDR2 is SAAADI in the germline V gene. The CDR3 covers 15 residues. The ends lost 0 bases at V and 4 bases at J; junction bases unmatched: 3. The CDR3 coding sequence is TGCGCCAGCAGTGAGTCGAAGGGACAGGCAGATACGCAGTATTTT. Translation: CASSESKGQADTQYF.

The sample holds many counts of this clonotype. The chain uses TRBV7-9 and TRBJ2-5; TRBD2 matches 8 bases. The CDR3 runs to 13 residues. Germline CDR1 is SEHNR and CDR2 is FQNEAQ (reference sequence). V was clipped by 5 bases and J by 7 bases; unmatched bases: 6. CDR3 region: CASSTGGAGTQYF. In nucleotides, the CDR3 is TGTGCCAGCAGCACCGGGGGGGCTGGGACCCAGTACTTC.

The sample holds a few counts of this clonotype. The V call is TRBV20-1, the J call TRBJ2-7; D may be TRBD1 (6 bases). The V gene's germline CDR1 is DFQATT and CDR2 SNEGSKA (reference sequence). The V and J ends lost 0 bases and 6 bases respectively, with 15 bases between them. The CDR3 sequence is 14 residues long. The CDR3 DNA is TGCAGTGCTAGAGATCGAGGCAGGGGACCCGAGCAGTACTTC. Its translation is CSARDRGRGPEQYF.

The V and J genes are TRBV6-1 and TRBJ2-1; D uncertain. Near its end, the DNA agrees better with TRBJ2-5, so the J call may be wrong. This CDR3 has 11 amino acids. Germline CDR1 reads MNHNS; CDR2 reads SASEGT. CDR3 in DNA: TGTGCCAGCAATCGGAGAGAGACCCAGTACTTC. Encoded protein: CASNRRETQYF.

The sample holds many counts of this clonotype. CDR3 sequence: CASSVAGGVYEQYF. CDR3 in DNA: TGTGCCAGCAGCGTAGCGGGGGGGGTCTACGAGCAGTACTTC. V gene TRBV2 combines with J gene TRBJ2-7, with 11 nucleotides matching TRBD2. Germline V lookup: CDR1 SNHLY, CDR2 FYNNEI. The CDR3 totals 14 residues. V shed 6 bases and J 3 bases; nucleotides not matched to a gene: 4. The entire variable domain, with the rest obtained from reference TRBV2 and TRBJ2-7, is as follows: EPEVTQTPSHQVTQMGQEVILRCVPISNHLYFYWYRQILGQKVEFLVSFYNNEISEKSEIFDDQFSVERPDGSNFTLKIRSTKLEDSAMYFCASSVAGGVYEQYFGPGTRLTVT.

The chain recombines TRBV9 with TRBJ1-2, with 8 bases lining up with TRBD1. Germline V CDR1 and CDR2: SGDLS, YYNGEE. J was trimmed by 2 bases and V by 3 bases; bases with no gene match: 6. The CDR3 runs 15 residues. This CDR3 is CASSGRTGYNYGYTF. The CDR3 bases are TGTGCCAGCAGCGGCCGGACAGGGTACAACTATGGCTACACCTTC.

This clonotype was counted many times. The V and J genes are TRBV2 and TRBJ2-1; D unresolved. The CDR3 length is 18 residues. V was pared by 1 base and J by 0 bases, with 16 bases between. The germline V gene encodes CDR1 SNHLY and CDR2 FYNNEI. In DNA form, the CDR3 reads TGTGCCAGCAGTGAAGGAATTATCGGCGGTTACTCCTACAATGAGCAGTTCTTC. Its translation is CASSEGIIGGYSYNEQFF.

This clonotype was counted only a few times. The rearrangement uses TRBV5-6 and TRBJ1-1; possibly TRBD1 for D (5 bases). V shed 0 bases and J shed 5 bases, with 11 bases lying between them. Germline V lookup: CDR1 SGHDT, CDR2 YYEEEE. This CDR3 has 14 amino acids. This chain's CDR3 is CASSLAQGLTEAFF. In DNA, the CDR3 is TGTGCCAGCAGCTTGGCCCAGGGCCTGACTGAAGCTTTCTTT.

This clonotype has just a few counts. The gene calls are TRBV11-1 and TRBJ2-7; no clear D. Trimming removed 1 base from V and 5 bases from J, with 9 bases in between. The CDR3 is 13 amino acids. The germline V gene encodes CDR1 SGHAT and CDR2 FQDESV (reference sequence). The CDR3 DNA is TGTGCCAGCAGCTTAGAGAGGAGCGACGAGCAGTACTTC. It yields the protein CASSLERSDEQYF.

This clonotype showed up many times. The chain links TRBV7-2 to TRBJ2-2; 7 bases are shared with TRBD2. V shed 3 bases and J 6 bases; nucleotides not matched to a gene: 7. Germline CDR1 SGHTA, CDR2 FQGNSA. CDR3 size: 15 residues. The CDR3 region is CASSLTSPGAGELFF. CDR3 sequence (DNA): TGTGCCAGCAGCTTGACTAGCCCTGGAGCCGGGGAGCTGTTTTTT.

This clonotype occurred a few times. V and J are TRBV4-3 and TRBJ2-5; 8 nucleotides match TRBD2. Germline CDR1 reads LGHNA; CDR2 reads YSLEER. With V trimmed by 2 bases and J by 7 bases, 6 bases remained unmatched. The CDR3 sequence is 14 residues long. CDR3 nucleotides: TGCGCCAGCAGCCAAACTACTAGCGGAAGGACCCAGTACTTC. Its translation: CASSQTTSGRTQYF.